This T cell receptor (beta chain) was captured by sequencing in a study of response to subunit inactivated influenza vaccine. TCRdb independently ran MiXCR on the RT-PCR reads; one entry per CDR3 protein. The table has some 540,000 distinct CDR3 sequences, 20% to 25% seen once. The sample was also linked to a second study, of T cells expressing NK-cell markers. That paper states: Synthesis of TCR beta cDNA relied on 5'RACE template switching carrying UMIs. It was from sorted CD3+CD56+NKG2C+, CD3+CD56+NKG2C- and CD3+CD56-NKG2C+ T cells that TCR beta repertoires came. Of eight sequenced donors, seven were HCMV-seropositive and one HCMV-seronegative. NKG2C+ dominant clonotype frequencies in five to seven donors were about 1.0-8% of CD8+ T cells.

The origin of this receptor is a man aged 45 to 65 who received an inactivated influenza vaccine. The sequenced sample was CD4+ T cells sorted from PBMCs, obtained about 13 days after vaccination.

CDR3 amino acids: CASSQGRGGSNQPQHF. The CDR3 DNA reads as TGCGCCAGCAGCCAAGGCAGGGGGGGAAGCAATCAGCCCCAGCATTTT. The chain uses TRBV4-1 and TRBJ1-5; 7 positions agree with TRBD1. Germline lookup yields CDR1 MGHRA and CDR2 YSYEKL. V lost 1 base and J lost 1; bases outside the gene matches: 4. This CDR3 region has 16 residues.